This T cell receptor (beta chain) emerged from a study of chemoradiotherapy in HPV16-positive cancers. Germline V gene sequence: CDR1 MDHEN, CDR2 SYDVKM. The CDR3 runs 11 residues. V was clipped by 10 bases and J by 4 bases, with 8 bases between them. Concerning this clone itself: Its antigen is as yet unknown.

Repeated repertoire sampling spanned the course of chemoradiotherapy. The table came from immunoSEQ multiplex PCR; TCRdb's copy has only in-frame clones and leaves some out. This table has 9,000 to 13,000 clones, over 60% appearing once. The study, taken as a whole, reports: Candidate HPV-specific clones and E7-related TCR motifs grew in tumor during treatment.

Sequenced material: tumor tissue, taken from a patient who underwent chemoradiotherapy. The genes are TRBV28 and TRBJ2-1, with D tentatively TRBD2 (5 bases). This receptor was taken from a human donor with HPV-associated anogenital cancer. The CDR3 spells CATTGYNEQFF. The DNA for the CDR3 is TGTGCCACCACGGGATACAATGAGCAGTTCTTC.